This T cell receptor (beta chain) is drawn from a study of T cells in Graves' hyperthyroidism and ophthalmopathy (dated by TCRdb to between 2018 and 2021). Broadly, across the study: Peripheral blood was collected at initial diagnosis, before any treatment. TCR V-J signatures able to tell the groups apart were searched for in a discovery cohort of 100 patients, of whom fewer than 45 had Graves' ophthalmopathy and 57 had stable Graves' hyperthyroidism. An independent validation cohort of around 19 hyperthyroidism patients and about 15 patients who later progressed to ophthalmopathy tested prospective prediction of ophthalmopathy. For training and testing, the 110 or so patients in the discovery cohort were randomly divided in a 7:3 ratio. Thyroid tissue and blood T-cell repertoires from six or seven Graves' hyperthyroidism patients were also compared in the study. After blood sampling, hyperthyroidism patients were treated with methimazole at a starting dose of 30 mg daily, and ophthalmopathy patients were treated with high-dose intravenous methylprednisolone. TCR Vbeta CDR3 sequencing of 135 peripheral blood samples (43 ophthalmopathy, about 74 hyperthyroidism and roughly 17 progressor patients) is reported in the paper. Here is what the overall study found, with its caveats: Sample size was not statistically predetermined, and investigators were not blinded to group allocation. Blood samples also contained most of the expanded thyroid clonotypes (frequency above 0.001), which suggests that blood repertoires may reflect thyroid immune responses. In cross-validation, a model built on a 13 V-J signature told ophthalmopathy apart from stable hyperthyroidism with approximately 90% sensitivity and approximately 84% specificity, and in testing the same model reached 80%/75%. In validation, the model predicted progression to ophthalmopathy a median of approximately 6.3 months before onset, with about 64% sensitivity and about 72% specificity.

Hyperthyroidism patients were newly diagnosed, with disease duration under 2 months, and aged 18 to 65 years. Exclusion was applied to patients with uncontrolled infections, other autoimmune diseases, pregnancy or lactation. Diagnoses relied on clinical symptoms, serum thyroxine and TRAb, thyroid ultrasound and orbital computed tomography. For progressor patients, blood was drawn at the first diagnosis of hyperthyroidism, before any ophthalmopathy symptoms had appeared. Ficoll-Paque density gradient centrifugation was used to isolate PBMCs from 8 to 10 ml of fresh peripheral blood. Progressor patients were initially diagnosed with Graves' hyperthyroidism and developed ophthalmopathy during follow-up. Trizol reagent was used to extract total RNA, and RNA quality was then checked on an Agilent 2100 Bioanalyzer. Relative to germline, V is 3 bases shorter and J is 2 bases shorter, with 10 bases between their ends. According to the germline V gene, CDR1 reads SNHLY and CDR2 reads FYNNEI. CDR3 length: 14 amino acids, cysteine to phenylalanine. Only the CDR3 DNA stays, 42 bases, in frame from base 1.

In this sample, this clonotype turned up many times. Its antigen remains undetermined. Base qualities were left out, and no much larger clone turns up one base away. TCR beta CDR3 regions were amplified from RNA transcripts. The TCR CDR3 was subjected to a first round of RT-PCR using the HTBI primer set and the Qiagen OneStep RT-PCR kit. A second multiplex PCR round built the libraries, followed by size selection and purification. Libraries were sequenced paired-end with 100 bp reads on an Illumina HiSeq2000. Concerning the study's data processing: SOAPnuke was used to process the raw data, throwing out any read that contained adapters or uncalled bases, had a mean Phred below 15, or lacked an exact constant-primer or identifier match. High-quality paired reads were merged using COPE v1.2.5, and each unique nucleotide sequence was defined as a clonotype. MiTCR v1.1 was used to align the clonotypes against IMGT TRBV, TRBD and TRBJ reference segments. The analysis was restricted to V-J combinations with a frequency above 0.0001, which together covered roughly 99% of the repertoires. The TCS score was defined as F50 (clonal expansion) divided by E x V (chaos), with BLOSUM62-based TCRdist calculated between CDR3 peptides within each V-J. Welch's t-statistics and random forest reduced roughly 500 V-J features to 13, which were used in a naive Bayes classifier (R e1071). In-frame beta chains were kept once TCRdb had trimmed the public reads at Q25 with fastp and called clones with MiXCR. CDR3 protein sequences are deduplicated, and each keeps its most common genes and DNA. TCRdb's processing, not the authors' own work, is the source of the V and J calls. This sample is represented by roughly 300,000 distinct CDR3 sequences; around 25% of them were singletons. Of the sample, approximately 25% is held by the ten largest clones.

Recombination joined TRBV2 with TRBJ1-1; a tentative D match to TRBD1 spans 5 bases. Sequenced input: blood. The TCR sequence derives from a man between 40 and 49 years old with Graves' hyperthyroidism that later progressed to Graves' ophthalmopathy. CDR3 sequence: CASSEGRGNTEAFF. The DNA is TGTGCCAGCAGTGAGGGGAGGGGAAACACTGAAGCTTTCTTT.